These T cell receptor beta chains were read from a single sample in a study of molecular identifiers for immune sequencing clone quantification. TCRdb re-called the PCR reads through MiXCR, storing one row per CDR3 protein. The table has approximately 590,000 distinct CDR3 sequences, 25% seen once. Sample: naive CD8+ T cells from blood, with Jurkat cell RNA spiked in. These receptors were taken from a human donor in good health. Some libraries in this study had Jurkat cell RNA spiked in. Both conserved end residues are part of each CDR3.

j_gene,v_gene,CDR3aa
TRBJ2-1,TRBV5-3,CASSLGGTWAYNEQFF
-,TRBV19,CASQGTGGSTDTQHF
TRBJ2-7,TRBV6-2/TRBV6-3,CASAVDVSPYEQYF
TRBJ2-3,TRBV20-1,CSASSPGLAGTDTQYF
TRBJ2-7,TRBV19,CASSISLADPYEQYF
TRBJ2-2,TRBV7-9,CASSPIAGGSVTELFF
TRBJ2-3,TRBV3-1,CASSQVQGATDTQYF
TRBJ1-5,TRBV6-2/TRBV6-3,CAAEWGQATGNQPQHF
TRBJ2-7,TRBV4-3,CASSPGQRVPYEQYF
TRBJ2-2,TRBV7-9,CASSLGITGELFF
TRBJ1-1,TRBV14,CASSQRGWNTEAFF
TRBJ1-6,TRBV27,CASSLYSPAGNNSPLHF
TRBJ2-3,TRBV11-2,CASGVGYSHTDTQYF
TRBJ1-5,TRBV6-5,CASSFGRDNQPQHF
TRBJ1-5,TRBV10-2,CANSEGQEADQPQHF
TRBJ2-2,TRBV7-6,CASSLEGGELFF
TRBJ1-1,TRBV9,CASSTTGGEETEAFF
TRBJ2-1,TRBV15,CATSSTLFGGRSIYNEQFF
TRBJ2-5,TRBV5-1,CASNLWDQQETQYF
TRBJ2-7,TRBV27,CASSLLAGGHEQYF
TRBJ2-7,TRBV5-3,CASSLGGLQTDSYEQYF
TRBJ1-1,TRBV5-6,CASTELQNTEAFF
TRBJ1-1,TRBV20-1,CSAPPLPPKNTEAYF
TRBJ1-1,TRBV4-1,CASSQGQALNTEAFF
TRBJ2-7,TRBV20-1,CSARPFKDSTYEQYF
TRBJ1-6,TRBV5-6,CASSPQMGGNSPLHF
TRBJ2-7,TRBV21-1,CASSKAIRRDRDPYEQYF
TRBJ2-1,TRBV20-1,CSARELSSYSEQFF
TRBJ1-1,TRBV27,CASSFQGMNTEAFF
TRBJ2-7,TRBV12-3/TRBV12-4,CASRLAGENYEQYF
TRBJ2-3,TRBV7-9,CASSLEGGVTDTQYF
TRBJ1-1,TRBV6-2/TRBV6-3,CASSYPGIGPTGAFF
TRBJ2-7,TRBV19,CASSPGWSSYEQYF
TRBJ1-5,TRBV6-1,CASSETGRGNQPQHF
TRBJ2-1,TRBV7-9,CASSLGDTEQFF
TRBJ2-1,TRBV9,CASSGSGPSGGDYNEQFF
TRBJ2-3,TRBV12-3/TRBV12-4,CASSLLGVSSTDTQYF
TRBJ2-7,TRBV2,CASSAWSYEQYF